This T cell receptor beta chain was recovered during a study of untreated major depressive disorder. Study conclusions and caveats: Three preselected Vbeta families were the sole sequencing comparisons.

Clones were sequenced by immunoSEQ multiplex PCR, and TCRdb holds only the in-frame ones, with some missing. The sample lists tens of thousands of clones, 85% to 95% seen once, with around 0.32% in the top ten. This clone was observed a single time. Its antigen is as yet unknown. CD4+ T cells were isolated from thawed PBMCs by magnetic negative selection. Between the trimmed V and J ends, which lost 1 base and 4 bases, there was a span of 13 bases. Germline V gives CDR1 SGHTA, CDR2 FQGNSA. The CDR3 covers 15 residues. This clonotype was obtained from a man in his thirties or forties in good health. The sequenced sample consisted of CD4+ T cells from PBMCs. The chain uses TRBV7-2 and TRBJ1-1; the D is unclear. CDR3 region: CASSLGASRVTEAFF. The CDR3 nucleotides read TGTGCCAGCAGCTTAGGAGCGAGCCGGGTCACTGAAGCTTTCTTT.